The rows below give T cell receptor beta chains drawn from one sample of a study of T-cell memory formation after mild COVID-19. TCRdb called the 5' RACE reads again in MiXCR, with one record for every CDR3 protein. This table has approximately 500,000 distinct CDR3 sequences, more than 20% appearing once. The sequencing sample was made of PBMCs or a T cell subset sorted from them (not recorded which). These receptors all come from an adult woman who had mild COVID-19 (a few samples of this study predate the infection). Cell type and time point are not known. Each CDR3 is given with its conserved first and last residue. D genes are given only for firm matches. Size values are once, few and many counts, or a class for expanded clones, and some rows have none.

v_gene,j_gene,d_gene,abundance,CDR3nt,CDR3aa
TRBV5-1,TRBJ2-1,TRBD2,few,TGCGCCAGCAGCTTGTTGACTAGCGGGACCTACAATGAGCAGTTCTTC,CASSLLTSGTYNEQFF
TRBV6-1,TRBJ2-7,TRBD1,NA,TGTGCCGGAGGACAGGGCTTTAGCTACGAGCAGTACTTC,CAGGQGFSYEQYF
TRBV28,TRBJ2-6,NA,few,TGTGCCAGCAGTTTTAGTAGTCCCAACGTCCTGACTTTC,CASSFSSPNVLTF
TRBV5-1,TRBJ2-1,NA,NA,TGCGCCAGCAGCCGGTTTGGGGGGCGGGATCGGGATGAGCAGTTCTTC,CASSRFGGRDRDEQFF
TRBV7-2,TRBJ2-7,NA,NA,TGTGCCAGCAGATTGAGGTGGGAGACTCCCAGCGAGCAGTACTTC,CASRLRWETPSEQYF
TRBV19,TRBJ2-7,NA,NA,TGTGCCAGTAGTCCGATGGGCGGGTACTACGAGCAGTACTTC,CASSPMGGYYEQYF
TRBV5-1,TRBJ1-6,NA,once,TGCGCCAGCAGCGAACAGGGACATAATTCACCCCTCCACTTT,CASSEQGHNSPLHF
TRBV4-1,TRBJ1-1,NA,once,TGCGCCAGCAGCCAAGACCCCCCCGACAGGTTTGAAGCTTTCTTT,CASSQDPPDRFEAFF
TRBV5-4,TRBJ2-5,NA,NA,TGTGCCAGCAGCGTGGGACATCTTTTCCAAGAGACCCAGTACTTC,CASSVGHLFQETQYF
TRBV12-3/TRBV12-4,TRBJ2-5,TRBD2,NA,TGTGCCAGCAGTATCCCGGGAGGAGGGAGGGAGACCCAGTACTTC,CASSIPGGGRETQYF
TRBV5-1,TRBJ2-5,TRBD2,few,TGCGCCAGCAGCTTGAACCCGACTAGCGGGGGTGGAGAGACCCAGTACTTC,CASSLNPTSGGGETQYF
TRBV29-1,TRBJ2-1,NA,NA,TGCAGCGTTGAGGCCCCCGGGGAGCAGTTCTTC,CSVEAPGEQFF
TRBV5-4,TRBJ2-5,NA,NA,TGTGCCAGCAGGCCGGAGATTCAAGAGACCCAGTACTTC,CASRPEIQETQYF
TRBV4-1,TRBJ2-2,NA,NA,TGCGCCAGCAGCCAAAATATGGGGTCGAACACCGGGGAGCTGTTTTTT,CASSQNMGSNTGELFF
TRBV12-3/TRBV12-4,TRBJ1-2,NA,NA,TGTGCCAGCAGCGAAGAGGGAGGCGGTGGCTACACCTTC,CASSEEGGGGYTF